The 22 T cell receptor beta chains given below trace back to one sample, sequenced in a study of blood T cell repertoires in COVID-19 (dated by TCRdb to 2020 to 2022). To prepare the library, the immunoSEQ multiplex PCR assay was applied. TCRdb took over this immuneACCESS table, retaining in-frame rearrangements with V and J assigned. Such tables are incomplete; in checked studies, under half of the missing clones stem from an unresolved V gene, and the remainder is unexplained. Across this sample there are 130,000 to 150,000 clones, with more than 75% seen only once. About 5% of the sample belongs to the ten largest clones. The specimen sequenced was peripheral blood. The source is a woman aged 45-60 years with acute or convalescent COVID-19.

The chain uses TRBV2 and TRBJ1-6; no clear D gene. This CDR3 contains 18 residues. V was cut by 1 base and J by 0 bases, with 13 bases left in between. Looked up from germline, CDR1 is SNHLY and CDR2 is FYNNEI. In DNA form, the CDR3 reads TGTGCCAGCAGTGAAGGATTGACGGGGAGCTCCTATAATTCACCCCTCCACTTT. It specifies CASSEGLTGSSYNSPLHF.

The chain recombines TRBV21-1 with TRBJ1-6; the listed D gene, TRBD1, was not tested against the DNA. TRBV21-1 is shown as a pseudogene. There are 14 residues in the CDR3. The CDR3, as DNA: TGTGCCAGACCCCGACAAGATTATAATTCACCCCTCCACTTT. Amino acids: CARPRQDYNSPLHF.

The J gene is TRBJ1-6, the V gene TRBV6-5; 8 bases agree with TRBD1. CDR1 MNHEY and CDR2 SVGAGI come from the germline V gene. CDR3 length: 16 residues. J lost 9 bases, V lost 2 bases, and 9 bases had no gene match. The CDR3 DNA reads TGTGCCAGCAGTTACCGACTAGACAGGGGTGGTTCACCCCTCCACTTT. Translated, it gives CASSYRLDRGGSPLHF.

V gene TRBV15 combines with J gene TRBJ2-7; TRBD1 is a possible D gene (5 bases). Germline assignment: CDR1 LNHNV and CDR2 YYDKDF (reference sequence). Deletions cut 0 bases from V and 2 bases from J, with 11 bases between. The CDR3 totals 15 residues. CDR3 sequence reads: CATSRDGALPYEQYF. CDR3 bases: TGTGCCACCAGCAGAGATGGGGCCCTCCCCTACGAGCAGTACTTC.

The CDR3 loop is CASSLRTSGGATGANVLTF. CDR3 in DNA: TGTGCCAGCAGCCTAAGGACTAGCGGGGGGGCTACTGGGGCCAACGTCCTGACTTTC. The chain has TRBV7-2 and TRBJ2-6; TRBD2 matches 15 bases. This CDR3 region has 19 residues. Looked up from germline, CDR1 is SGHTA and CDR2 is FQGNSA. Trimming took 5 bases from V and 2 from J; bases not matched to a gene: 7.

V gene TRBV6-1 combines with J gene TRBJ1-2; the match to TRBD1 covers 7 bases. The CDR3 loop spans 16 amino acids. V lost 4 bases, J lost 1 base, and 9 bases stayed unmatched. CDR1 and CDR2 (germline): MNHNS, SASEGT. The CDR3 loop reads CASSVASQGGNYGYTF. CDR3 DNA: TGTGCCAGCAGTGTCGCGTCTCAGGGGGGTAACTATGGCTACACCTTC.

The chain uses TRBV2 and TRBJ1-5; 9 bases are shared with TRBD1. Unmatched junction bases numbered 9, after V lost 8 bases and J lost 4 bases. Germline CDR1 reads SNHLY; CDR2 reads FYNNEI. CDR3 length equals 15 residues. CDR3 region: CASGLTGGENQPQHF. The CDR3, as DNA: TGTGCCAGCGGGTTAACAGGGGGCGAGAATCAGCCCCAGCATTTT.

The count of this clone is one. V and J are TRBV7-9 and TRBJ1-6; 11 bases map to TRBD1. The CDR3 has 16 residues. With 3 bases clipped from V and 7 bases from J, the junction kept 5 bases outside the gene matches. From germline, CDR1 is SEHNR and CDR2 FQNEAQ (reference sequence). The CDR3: CASSFGTGGINSPLHF. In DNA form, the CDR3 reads TGTGCCAGCAGCTTTGGGACAGGGGGTATCAATTCACCCCTCCACTTT.

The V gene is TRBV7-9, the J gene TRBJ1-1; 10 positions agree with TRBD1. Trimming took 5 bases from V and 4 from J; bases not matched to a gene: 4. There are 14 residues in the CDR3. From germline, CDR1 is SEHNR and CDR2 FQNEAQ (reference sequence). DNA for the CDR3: TGTGCCAGCAGCCGACAGGGGGCCGCCACTGAAGCTTTCTTT. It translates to CASSRQGAATEAFF.

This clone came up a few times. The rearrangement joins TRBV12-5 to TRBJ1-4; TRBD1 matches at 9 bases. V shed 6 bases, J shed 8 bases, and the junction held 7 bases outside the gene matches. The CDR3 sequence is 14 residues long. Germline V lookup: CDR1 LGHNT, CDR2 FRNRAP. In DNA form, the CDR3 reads TGTGCTAGTGGGACAGGGGGAACCTTAGAAAAACTGTTTTTT. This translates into CASGTGGTLEKLFF.

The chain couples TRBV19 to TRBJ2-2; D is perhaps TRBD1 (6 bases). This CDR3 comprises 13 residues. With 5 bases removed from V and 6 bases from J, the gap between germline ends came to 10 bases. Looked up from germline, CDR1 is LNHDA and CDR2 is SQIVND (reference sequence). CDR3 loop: CASSDRNPGELFF. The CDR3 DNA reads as TGTGCCAGTAGTGACAGGAATCCCGGGGAGCTGTTTTTT.

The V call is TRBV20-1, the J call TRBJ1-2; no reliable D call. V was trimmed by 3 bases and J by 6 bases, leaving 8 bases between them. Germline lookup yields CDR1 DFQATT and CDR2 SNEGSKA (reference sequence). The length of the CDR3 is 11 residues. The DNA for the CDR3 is TGCAGTGCTAGCCCCGTTGATGGCTACACCTTC. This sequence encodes CSASPVDGYTF.

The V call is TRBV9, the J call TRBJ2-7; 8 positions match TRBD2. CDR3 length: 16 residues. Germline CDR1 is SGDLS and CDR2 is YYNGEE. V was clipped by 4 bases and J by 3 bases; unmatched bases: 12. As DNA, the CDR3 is TGTGCCAGCAGCCTCAAAGCGGGGGCATCCCTCTACGAGCAGTACTTC. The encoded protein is CASSLKAGASLYEQYF.

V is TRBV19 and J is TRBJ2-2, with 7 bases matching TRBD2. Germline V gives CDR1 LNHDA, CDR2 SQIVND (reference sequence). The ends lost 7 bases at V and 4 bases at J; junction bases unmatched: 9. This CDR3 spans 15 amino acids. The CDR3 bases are TGTGCCAGTACCAGGGCGGGGGTCGGCACCGGGGAGCTGTTTTTT. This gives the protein CASTRAGVGTGELFF.

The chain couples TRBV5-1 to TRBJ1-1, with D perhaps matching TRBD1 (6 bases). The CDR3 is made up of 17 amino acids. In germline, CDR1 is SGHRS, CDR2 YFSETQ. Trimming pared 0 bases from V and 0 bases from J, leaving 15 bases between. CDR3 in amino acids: CASSLAGQRTVNTEAFF. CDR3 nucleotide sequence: TGCGCCAGCAGCTTGGCCGGACAGAGAACCGTGAACACTGAAGCTTTCTTT.

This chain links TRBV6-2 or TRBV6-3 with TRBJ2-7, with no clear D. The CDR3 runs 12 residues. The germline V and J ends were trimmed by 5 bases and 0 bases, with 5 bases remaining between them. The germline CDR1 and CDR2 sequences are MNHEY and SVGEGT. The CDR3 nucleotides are TGTGCCAGCAGTCCCAGCTCCTACGAGCAGTACTTC. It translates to CASSPSSYEQYF.

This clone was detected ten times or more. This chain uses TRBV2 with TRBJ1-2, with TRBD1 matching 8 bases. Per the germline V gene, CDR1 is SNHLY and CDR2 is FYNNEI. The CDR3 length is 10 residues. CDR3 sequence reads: CAIIQGASTF. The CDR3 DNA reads TGTGCAATTATTCAGGGGGCATCCACCTTC.

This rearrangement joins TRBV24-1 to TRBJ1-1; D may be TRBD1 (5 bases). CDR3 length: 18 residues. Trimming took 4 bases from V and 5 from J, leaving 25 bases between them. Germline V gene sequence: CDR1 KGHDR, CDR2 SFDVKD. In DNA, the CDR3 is TGTGCCACCAGTGACCTCCGCGGGATGGGCGGGGGAGGAACTGAAGCTTTCTTT. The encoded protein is CATSDLRGMGGGGTEAFF.

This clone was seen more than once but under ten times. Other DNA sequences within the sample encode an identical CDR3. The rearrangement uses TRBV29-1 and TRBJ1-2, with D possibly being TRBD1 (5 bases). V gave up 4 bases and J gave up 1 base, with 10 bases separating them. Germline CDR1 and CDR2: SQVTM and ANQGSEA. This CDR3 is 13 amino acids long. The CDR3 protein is CSVAAGDNYGYTF. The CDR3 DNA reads TGCAGCGTTGCTGCGGGGGATAACTATGGCTACACCTTC.

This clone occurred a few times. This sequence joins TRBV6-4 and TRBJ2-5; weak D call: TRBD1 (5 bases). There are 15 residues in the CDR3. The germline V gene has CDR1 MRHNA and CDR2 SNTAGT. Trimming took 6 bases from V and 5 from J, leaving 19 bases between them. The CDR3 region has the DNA TGTGCCAGCAGCAACCGTGGGGCCATCGGGGAGACCCAGTACTTC. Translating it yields CASSNRGAIGETQYF.

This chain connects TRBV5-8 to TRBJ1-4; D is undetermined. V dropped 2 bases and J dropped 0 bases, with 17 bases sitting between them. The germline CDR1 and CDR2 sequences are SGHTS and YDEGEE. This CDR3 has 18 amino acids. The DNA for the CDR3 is TGTGCCAGCAGCTTAATCGGAGCGGCTACCGCAACTAATGAAAAACTGTTTTTT. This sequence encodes CASSLIGAATATNEKLFF.

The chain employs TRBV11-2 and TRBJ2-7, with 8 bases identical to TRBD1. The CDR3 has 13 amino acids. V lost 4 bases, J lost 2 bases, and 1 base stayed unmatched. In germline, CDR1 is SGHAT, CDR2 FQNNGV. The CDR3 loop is CASSSDRAYEQYF. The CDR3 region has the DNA TGTGCCAGCAGCTCGGACAGGGCCTACGAGCAGTACTTC.